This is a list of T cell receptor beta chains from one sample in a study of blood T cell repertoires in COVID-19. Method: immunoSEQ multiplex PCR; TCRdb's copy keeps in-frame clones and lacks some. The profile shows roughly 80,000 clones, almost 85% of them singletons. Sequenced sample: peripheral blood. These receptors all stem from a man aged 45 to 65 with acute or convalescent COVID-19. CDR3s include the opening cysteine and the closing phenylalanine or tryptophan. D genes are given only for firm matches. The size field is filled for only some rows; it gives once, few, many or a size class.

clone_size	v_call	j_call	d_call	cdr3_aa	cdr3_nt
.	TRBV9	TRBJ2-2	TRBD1	CASSMTGGGTGELFF	TGTGCCAGCAGCATGACAGGGGGAGGTACCGGGGAGCTGTTTTTT
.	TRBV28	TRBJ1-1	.	CASSFPSGLITEAFF	TGTGCCAGCAGTTTCCCTTCCGGGTTGATCACTGAAGCTTTCTTT
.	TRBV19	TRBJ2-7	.	CASMKGPSYEQYF	TGTGCCAGTATGAAGGGGCCCTCCTACGAGCAGTACTTC
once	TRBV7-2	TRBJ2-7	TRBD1	CASSPAGGEQYF	TGTGCCAGCAGCCCCGCAGGGGGCGAGCAGTACTTC
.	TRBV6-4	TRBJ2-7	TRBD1	CASSDSGQGVDEQYF	TGTGCCAGCAGTGACTCGGGACAGGGTGTCGACGAGCAGTACTTC
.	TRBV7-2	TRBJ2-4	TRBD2	CASSRGLAGTKNIQYF	TGTGCCAGCAGCCGGGGACTAGCGGGAACCAAAAACATTCAGTACTTC
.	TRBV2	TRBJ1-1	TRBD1	CASKDRGNTEAFF	TGTGCCAGCAAAGACAGGGGGAACACTGAAGCTTTCTTT
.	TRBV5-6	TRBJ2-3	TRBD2	CASSLTGLPTLPYTDTQYF	TGTGCCAGCAGCCTTACGGGACTACCAACGCTGCCCTACACAGATACGCAGTATTTT
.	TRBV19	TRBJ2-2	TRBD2	CASSSPARPGLGGELFF	TGTGCCAGTAGTTCTCCCGCCAGGCCGGGACTAGGGGGGGAGCTGTTTTTT
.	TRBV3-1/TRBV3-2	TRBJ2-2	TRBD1	CASSQVRRTGNTGELFF	TGTGCCAGCAGCCAAGTCAGGAGGACAGGGAACACCGGGGAGCTGTTTTTT
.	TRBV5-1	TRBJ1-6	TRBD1	CASSDGQGWDSPLHF	TGCGCCAGCAGCGACGGACAGGGCTGGGATTCACCCCTCCACTTT
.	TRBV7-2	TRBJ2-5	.	CASSLAGAGQETQYF	TGTGCCAGCAGCTTAGCGGGGGCAGGCCAAGAGACCCAGTACTTC
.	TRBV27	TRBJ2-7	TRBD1	CASSWTGWDEQYF	TGTGCCAGCAGCTGGACAGGCTGGGACGAGCAGTACTTC
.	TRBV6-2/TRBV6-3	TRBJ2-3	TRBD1	CASSGGTVSQYF	TGTGCCAGCAGTGGTGGGACAGTGTCGCAGTATTTT
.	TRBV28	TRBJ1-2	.	CASSGGVGGRGNYGYTF	TGTGCCAGCAGTGGCGGCGTCGGAGGGCGGGGGAACTATGGCTACACCTTC
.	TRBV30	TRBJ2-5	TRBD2	CARRRLADQETQYF	TGTGCCCGTCGGAGACTAGCGGACCAAGAGACCCAGTACTTC
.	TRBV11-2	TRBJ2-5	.	CASSLNRVETQYF	TGTGCCAGCAGCTTAAACAGGGTTGAGACCCAGTACTTC
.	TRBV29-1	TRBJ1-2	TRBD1	CSVRGQTSGYTF	TGCAGCGTTCGGGGACAGACCTCCGGCTACACCTTC
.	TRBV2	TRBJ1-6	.	CASTLGGPRSSYNSPLHF	TGTGCCAGCACTTTAGGGGGACCCAGGAGCTCCTATAATTCACCCCTCCACTTT
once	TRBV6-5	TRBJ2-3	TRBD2	CASRRLAGADTQYF	TGTGCCAGCAGAAGACTAGCGGGCGCAGATACGCAGTATTTT
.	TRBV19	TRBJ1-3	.	CASTIGPGMRLNTIYF	TGTGCCAGCACTATTGGCCCGGGGATGAGGTTAAACACCATATATTTT
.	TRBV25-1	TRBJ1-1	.	CASSEFGEGGEAFF	TGTGCCAGCAGTGAATTCGGGGAGGGAGGTGAAGCTTTCTTT
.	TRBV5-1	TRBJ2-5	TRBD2	CASSSGLAGGLQETQYF	TGCGCCAGCAGTTCGGGACTAGCGGGGGGCCTTCAAGAGACCCAGTACTTC
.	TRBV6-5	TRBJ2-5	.	CASSYSFGRPGETQYF	TGTGCCAGCAGTTACTCATTCGGCAGACCAGGCGAGACCCAGTACTTC
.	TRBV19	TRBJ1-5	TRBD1	CASSIQGRGNEPQHF	TGTGCCAGTAGTATCCAGGGCAGGGGGAATGAGCCCCAGCATTTT
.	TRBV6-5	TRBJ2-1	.	CASSPQGLTNNEQFF	TGTGCCAGCAGTCCCCAAGGACTCACTAACAATGAGCAGTTCTTC
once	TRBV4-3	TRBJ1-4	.	CASSQVGLNEKLFF	TGCGCCAGCAGCCAAGTGGGGCTTAATGAAAAACTGTTTTTT
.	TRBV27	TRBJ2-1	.	CASSDRYNEQFF	TGTGCCAGCAGTGACAGGTACAATGAGCAGTTCTTC
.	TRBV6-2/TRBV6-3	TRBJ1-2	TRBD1	CASSRDRVNYGYTF	TGTGCCAGCAGCCGGGACAGGGTAAACTATGGCTACACCTTC
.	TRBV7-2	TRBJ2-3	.	CASSTGVGLSTDTQYF	TGTGCCAGCAGCACAGGGGTGGGACTTAGCACAGATACGCAGTATTTT
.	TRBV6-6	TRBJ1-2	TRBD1	CASSLDRSTNYGYTF	TGTGCCAGCAGTCTGGACAGGTCCACTAACTATGGCTACACCTTC
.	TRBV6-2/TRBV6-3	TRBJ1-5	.	CASSQPRGARGKHQPQHF	TGTGCCAGCAGCCAACCCCGGGGGGCCCGGGGTAAGCATCAGCCCCAGCATTTT
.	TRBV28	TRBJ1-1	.	CASKGVMNTEAFF	TGTGCCAGCAAGGGGGTGATGAACACTGAAGCTTTCTTT
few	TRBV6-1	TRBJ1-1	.	CASSEPAGGKAEAFF	TGTGCCAGCAGTGAGCCGGCGGGGGGCAAGGCTGAAGCTTTCTTT
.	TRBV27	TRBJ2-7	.	CVSSQGANEQYF	TGTGTCAGCAGCCAAGGGGCGAACGAGCAGTACTTC
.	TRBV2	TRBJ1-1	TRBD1	CASRTGRTEAFF	TGTGCCAGCAGGACAGGGCGGACTGAAGCTTTCTTT
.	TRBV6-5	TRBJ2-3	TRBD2	CASSYSGRRYTDTQYF	TGTGCCAGCAGTTATAGCGGGAGGAGATACACAGATACGCAGTATTTT
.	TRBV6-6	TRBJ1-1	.	CASSPVGFEAFF	TGTGCCAGCAGTCCCGTCGGTTTTGAAGCTTTCTTT
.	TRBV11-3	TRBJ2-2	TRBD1	CASSAGTGYAGELFF	TGTGCCAGCAGCGCCGGGACAGGGTACGCCGGGGAGCTGTTTTTT
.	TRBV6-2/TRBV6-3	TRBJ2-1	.	CASSFVQLYNEQFF	TGTGCCAGCAGTTTTGTACAGCTGTACAATGAGCAGTTCTTC
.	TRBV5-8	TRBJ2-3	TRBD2	CASSRTSGTTDTQYF	TGTGCCAGCAGCCGGACTAGCGGGACCACAGATACGCAGTATTTT
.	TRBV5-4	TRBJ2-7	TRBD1	CASSTRQGVYEQYF	TGTGCCAGCAGCACACGACAGGGGGTCTACGAGCAGTACTTC
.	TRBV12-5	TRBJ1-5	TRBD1	CASGGTESNQPQHF	TGTGCTAGTGGGGGGACAGAGAGTAATCAGCCCCAGCATTTT
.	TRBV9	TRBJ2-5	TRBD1	CASSPGVGQGKETQYF	TGTGCCAGCAGCCCGGGAGTGGGACAGGGGAAAGAGACCCAGTACTTC
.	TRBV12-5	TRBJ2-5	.	CASGVDSGQETQYF	TGTGCTAGTGGTGTGGACAGTGGCCAAGAGACCCAGTACTTC
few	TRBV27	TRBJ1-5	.	CASSFAGPPSNQPQHF	TGTGCCAGCAGTTTTGCGGGGCCACCTAGCAATCAGCCCCAGCATTTT
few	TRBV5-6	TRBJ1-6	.	CASSLEGTGGSPLHF	TGTGCCAGCAGCTTGGAAGGGACTGGTGGTTCACCCCTCCACTTT
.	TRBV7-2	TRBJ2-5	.	CASSYEGVRETQYF	TGTGCCAGCAGCTATGAGGGAGTTCGAGAGACCCAGTACTTC
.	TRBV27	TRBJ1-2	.	CASSPGSFYGYTF	TGTGCCAGCAGTCCCGGGTCTTTCTATGGCTACACCTTC
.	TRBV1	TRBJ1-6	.	CTSSQDRTGKPNSPLHF	TGCACCAGCAGCCAAGATCGGACAGGGAAACCTAATTCACCCCTCCACTTT
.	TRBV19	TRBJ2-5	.	CASSIRQQRWEETQYF	TGTGCCAGTAGTATCCGACAGCAGCGATGGGAAGAGACCCAGTACTTC
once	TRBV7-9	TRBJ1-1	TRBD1	CASSLNRGAKGNTEAFF	TGTGCCAGCAGCTTAAACAGGGGGGCGAAGGGGAACACTGAAGCTTTCTTT
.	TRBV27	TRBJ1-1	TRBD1	CASSPGTENTEAFF	TGTGCCAGCAGCCCCGGGACAGAGAACACTGAAGCTTTCTTT
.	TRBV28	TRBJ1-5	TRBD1	CASSPETGGQPQHF	TGTGCCAGCAGTCCCGAGACAGGGGGTCAGCCCCAGCATTTT